This T cell receptor (beta chain) is drawn from a study of blood T cell repertoires in COVID-19. The overall study: Whether acute or convalescent, the COVID-19 samples came from the United States, Italy and Spain. T cells, B-cell-depleted T cells, or PBMCs provided the cDNA or gDNA that served as material.

This clone showed up just once. The authors' processing: Nucleated cell counts were estimated from reference gene primer amplification. TCRdb keeps only in-frame clones here, not all; method: immunoSEQ multiplex PCR. Clone size and V and J calls were adopted from that table, with D and trimming inferred from the DNA. The table lists tens of thousands of clones, 86% of them singletons. The receptor was isolated from a woman of 80 years or more in a cohort sampled during active or convalescent COVID-19. Sequenced material: peripheral blood.

The chain's CDR3 is CASSPPGRKGNTIYF. DNA for the CDR3: TGTGCCAGCAGCCCTCCGGGTCGAAAAGGAAACACCATATATTTT. The genes are TRBV14 and TRBJ1-3, with D hard to call. The CDR3 totals 15 residues. Looked up from germline, CDR1 is SGHDN and CDR2 is FVKESK. The V end lost 4 bases, the J end lost 4 bases, and 14 bases lay between the germline ends.